This T cell receptor (beta chain) was sequenced for a study of blood T cells in healthy people across ages. This clonotype occurred a few times. V was clipped by 1 base and J by 7 bases, with 22 bases between them. This CDR3 has 17 amino acids. Then a second PCR, running about 6 to 12 cycles, was carried out with a sample-barcoded 5' primer and a J-beta primer mix. MiXCR, applied by TCRdb to the 5' RACE reads, yields one record per CDR3 protein. The profile shows almost 550,000 distinct CDR3 sequences, 24% of them singletons. The same sample was also used in a study of T cells of mothers and their children.

The chain couples TRBV12-3 or TRBV12-4 to TRBJ1-2, with TRBD1 as a possible D gene (5 bases). The sequenced sample consisted of blood. The clonotype originates from a boy younger than 18 in good health. The CDR3 DNA is TGTGCCAGCAGTTTAGGGTTTGGTTCAGGGCCAGCGGGTGGCTACACCTTC. Residues: CASSLGFGSGPAGGYTF.